These T cell receptor beta chains were read from a single sample in a study of CXCR3-negative and CXCR3-positive naive CD8 T cells. TCRdb derives one entry per CDR3 protein from the 5' RACE reads, leaving out DNA. In all, the sample yields 85,000 to 90,000 distinct CDR3 sequences. Sequencing input: naive CXCR3+ CD8+ T cells from blood. These receptors all stem from a human donor in good health. Some clones in this sample may be carry-over from other donors' samples. Each CDR3 is given with its conserved first and last residue.

V: TRBV6-5
J: TRBJ2-5
CDR3: CASGKPGETQYF

V: TRBV7-9
J: TRBJ1-2
CDR3: CASSLNYGHGYTF

V: TRBV27
J: TRBJ2-1
CDR3: CASSPEGLGLNEQFF

V: TRBV28
J: TRBJ1-1
CDR3: CASSWSGQLEAFF

V: TRBV12-3/TRBV12-4
J: TRBJ2-5
CDR3: CASSDYKQGAQQETQYF

V: TRBV9
J: TRBJ2-7
CDR3: CASSVDALDYEQYF

V: TRBV25-1
J: TRBJ2-3
CDR3: CASSEGTGAYTDTQYF

V: TRBV5-1
J: TRBJ1-1
CDR3: CASSLAGKNTEAFF

V: TRBV6-5
J: TRBJ1-5
CDR3: CASSYSRTGNQPQHF

V: TRBV7-3
J: TRBJ2-5
CDR3: CASSWYPDRLETQYF

V: TRBV4-3
J: TRBJ2-1
CDR3: CASSQRGDPSYNEQFF

V: TRBV5-4
J: TRBJ2-1
CDR3: CASSLSGVDEQFF

V: TRBV28
J: TRBJ2-4
CDR3: CASSQLRREVQYF

V: TRBV27
J: TRBJ1-1
CDR3: CASSLWAGITEAFF

V: TRBV7-9
J: TRBJ2-3
CDR3: CASSLPDSATDTQYF

V: TRBV20-1
J: TRBJ2-1
CDR3: CSASEDRVAYNEQFF

V: TRBV5-5
J: TRBJ2-7
CDR3: CASSWSAGEYEQYF

V: TRBV5-1
J: TRBJ1-1
CDR3: CASSDTGGWAFF

V: TRBV30
J: TRBJ1-1
CDR3: CACSPGTGNTEAFF

V: TRBV14
J: TRBJ2-1
CDR3: CASSRSLGLDSYNEQFF

V: TRBV28
J: TRBJ2-5
CDR3: CASSDRDRGLETQYF

V: TRBV27
J: TRBJ2-2
CDR3: CASSLLGTGAPGELFF

V: TRBV28
J: TRBJ2-5
CDR3: CASTTVAQETQYF

V: TRBV29-1
J: TRBJ1-1
CDR3: CSVTTGGEAFF

V: TRBV15
J: TRBJ2-1
CDR3: CATSSSTGAGEQFF

V: TRBV13
J: TRBJ2-4
CDR3: CASSFSPGVGKNIQYF

V: TRBV6-5
J: TRBJ2-5
CDR3: CASSYSTTGQGANKEETQYF

V: TRBV6-5
J: TRBJ2-2
CDR3: CASSPYGPSGTSNTGELFF